These 23 T cell receptor beta chains share one sample of origin, sequenced in a study of monozygotic twins with inflammatory bowel disease. TCRdb reprocessed the 5' RACE reads and stores each CDR3 protein as one record, lacking DNA. Here the sample table reports approximately 210,000 distinct CDR3 sequences. The specimen sequenced was blood. All receptors derive from a human donor with ulcerative colitis or Crohn's disease, or a healthy co-twin of an affected twin (not recorded which).

V usage is TRBV19 and J usage is TRBJ2-7; TCRdb proposes TRBD1, but this gene call is untestable without DNA. Germline loops: CDR1 LNHDA, CDR2 SQIVND (reference sequence). This CDR3 has 14 amino acids. The CDR3 reads CASSNDRRKYEQYF.

The chain recombines TRBV7-3 with TRBJ2-1; checking the TCRdb D call of TRBD2 is not possible without DNA. Germline CDR1 and CDR2: SGHTA and FQGTGA. The CDR3 contains 16 residues. CDR3 amino acids: CASSRGELAGGIEQFF.

The chain links TRBV18 to TRBJ2-5; TCRdb picks TRBD2, but there is no DNA to check that call. The CDR3 sequence is 16 residues long. CDR1 is KGHSH and CDR2 is LQKENI in the germline V gene. The CDR3 is CASSLRELAGGETQYF.

The chain uses TRBV20-1 and TRBJ2-5; TCRdb gives TRBD2 as the D gene, but with no DNA this cannot be confirmed. CDR3 length: 14 amino acids. The germline V gene has CDR1 DFQATT and CDR2 SNEGSKA (reference sequence). CDR3 protein: CSALVRAGRETQYF.

This chain links TRBV29-1 with TRBJ2-7. This CDR3 comprises 12 residues. The germline V gene has CDR1 SQVTM and CDR2 ANQGSEA. Here the CDR3 reads CSVEDLSFEQYF.

The chain is built from TRBV7-2 and TRBJ2-7. This CDR3 spans 15 amino acids. Germline-derived CDR1 and CDR2 are SGHTA and FQGNSA. CDR3 amino acids: CASSLAGSFPYEQYF.

The chain employs TRBV7-2 and TRBJ2-3; there is no DNA to check the TCRdb D call of TRBD2. CDR1 and CDR2 (germline): SGHTA, FQGNSA. This CDR3 is 15 amino acids long. CDR3 amino acids: CASSLASGTTDTQYF.

The chain is built from TRBV19 and TRBJ2-3; TCRdb indicates TRBD2, and absent DNA this call remains unverified. The CDR3 covers 17 residues. The germline V gene encodes CDR1 LNHDA and CDR2 SQIVND (reference sequence). The CDR3 loop reads CASSPRALSGGTDTQYF. The entire variable domain, with the rest obtained from reference TRBV19 and TRBJ2-3, is as follows: DGGITQSPKYLFRKEGQNVTLSCEQNLNHDAMYWYRQDPGQGLRLIYYSQIVNDFQKGDIAEGYSVSREKKESFPLTVTSAQKNPTAFYLCASSPRALSGGTDTQYFGPGTRLTVL.

This rearrangement joins TRBV9 to TRBJ1-2; no DNA is available, so the TRBD1 call from TCRdb remains unchecked. Germline loops: CDR1 SGDLS, CDR2 YYNGEE. The CDR3 runs to 15 residues. The CDR3 here is CASSPLGGGAYGYTF.

This CDR3 is CASSLAGGGTEALF. The chain recombines TRBV11-2 with TRBJ1-1; the D call from TCRdb, TRBD1, cannot be confirmed without DNA. Germline lookup yields CDR1 SGHAT and CDR2 FQNNGV. The CDR3 runs to 14 residues. The full variable domain, its missing parts supplied by reference TRBV11-2 and TRBJ1-1, is EAGVAQSPRYKIIEKRQSVAFWCNPISGHATLYWYQQILGQGPKLLIQFQNNGVVDDSQLPKDRFSAERLKGVDSTLKIQPAKLEDSAVYLCASSLAGGGTEALFGQGTRLTVV.

The chain links TRBV7-9 to TRBJ2-7; the TRBD2 assignment by TCRdb is unverifiable without DNA. Germline V gene lookup returns CDR1 SEHNR and CDR2 FQNEAQ (reference sequence). The CDR3 is made up of 17 amino acids. CDR3 protein: CASSLATAGSALYEQYF.

CDR3 loop: CATSDYGQSYGYTF. This chain links TRBV24-1 with TRBJ1-2; TCRdb proposes TRBD1, but this gene call is untestable without DNA. The CDR3 has 14 residues. The V gene's germline CDR1 is KGHDR and CDR2 SFDVKD.

The CDR3 protein is CASIRQGNTEAFF. The rearrangement uses TRBV12-3 or TRBV12-4 and TRBJ1-1; TCRdb's D call of TRBD1 is untestable without DNA. The CDR3 length is 13 residues.

This chain links TRBV20-1 with TRBJ1-4; without DNA, the TCRdb call of TRBD1 cannot be checked. Germline lookup yields CDR1 DFQATT and CDR2 SNEGSKA (reference sequence). The CDR3 has 14 amino acids. This CDR3 is CSARGAGERGKLFF.

The chain is built from TRBV7-9 and TRBJ1-5; no DNA is available, so the TRBD1 call from TCRdb remains unchecked. CDR1 and CDR2 (germline): SEHNR, FQNEAQ (reference sequence). CDR3 length equals 15 residues. CDR3 residues: CASSLGGQINQPQHF.

The V and J genes are TRBV7-6 and TRBJ1-1. Germline CDR1 and CDR2: SGHVS and FNYEAQ. This CDR3 comprises 17 residues. The CDR3 protein is CASSLGPRGQADTEAFF.

The chain combines TRBV28 with TRBJ1-1; TCRdb's D call of TRBD1 is untestable without DNA. Germline V CDR1 and CDR2: MDHEN, SYDVKM. The CDR3 runs 11 residues. The CDR3 loop reads CASRASGRAFF. The full variable domain, in which reference TRBV28 and TRBJ1-1 provide the parts outside the CDR3, is DVKVTQSSRYLVKRTGEKVFLECVQDMDHENMFWYRQDPGLGLRLIYFSYDVKMKEKGDIPEGYSVSREKKERFSLILESASTNQTSMYLCASRASGRAFFGQGTRLTVV.

The chain couples TRBV12-3 or TRBV12-4 to TRBJ2-3; no DNA is available, so the TRBD2 call from TCRdb remains unchecked. The CDR3 contains 14 residues. The CDR3 here is CASSLGAAGDTQYF.

The rearrangement joins TRBV7-2 to TRBJ2-1; TCRdb selects TRBD1, and the lack of DNA leaves this call unchecked. The CDR3 spans 12 residues. CDR1 and CDR2 from the germline V gene are SGHTA and FQGNSA. The CDR3 sequence: CAGRGSYNEQFF.

The chain joins TRBV4-1 to TRBJ2-2. The CDR3 covers 15 residues. In germline, CDR1 is MGHRA, CDR2 YSYEKL. CDR3 in amino acids: CASSQEVTDTGELFF.

The chain uses TRBV7-9 and TRBJ2-5; the D gene TCRdb calls, TRBD2, cannot be checked with no DNA. CDR1 is SEHNR, CDR2 FQNEAQ, per germline (reference sequence). This CDR3 region has 12 residues. CDR3 region: CASTPPEETQYF.

The chain joins TRBV2 to TRBJ2-3; absent DNA, TCRdb's TRBD1 call cannot be checked. This CDR3 spans 15 amino acids. CDR1 and CDR2 from the germline V gene are SNHLY and FYNNEI. CDR3 protein: CASSAFTGRTDTQYF.

The chain couples TRBV29-1 to TRBJ2-7; TCRdb lists TRBD1, though no DNA is available to test this call. The CDR3 spans 13 residues. The germline gives CDR1 SQVTM, CDR2 ANQGSEA. The CDR3 reads CSAHLTGSHEQYF.